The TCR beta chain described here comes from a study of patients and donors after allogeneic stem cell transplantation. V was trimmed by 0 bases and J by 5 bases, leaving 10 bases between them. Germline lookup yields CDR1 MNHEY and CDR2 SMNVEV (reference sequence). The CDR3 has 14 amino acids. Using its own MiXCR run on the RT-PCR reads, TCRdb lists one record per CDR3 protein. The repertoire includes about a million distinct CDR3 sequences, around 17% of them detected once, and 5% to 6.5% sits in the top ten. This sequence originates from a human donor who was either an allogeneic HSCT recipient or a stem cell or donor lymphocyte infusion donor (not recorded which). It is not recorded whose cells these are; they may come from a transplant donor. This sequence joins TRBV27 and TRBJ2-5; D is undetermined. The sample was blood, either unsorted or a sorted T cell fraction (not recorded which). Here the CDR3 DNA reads TGTGCCAGCAGTTTATCGCCCTTGGCGGAGACCCAGTACTTC. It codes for CASSLSPLAETQYF.